Listed below are T cell receptor beta chains from one sample, sequenced in a study of blood T cell repertoires in COVID-19. Sequencing used immunoSEQ multiplex PCR; TCRdb keeps in-frame clones, though not all of them. The table lists roughly 250,000 clones, approximately 84% of them singletons. The sample taken for sequencing was peripheral blood. The receptors shown here come from a man over 45 with acute or convalescent COVID-19. Both conserved end residues are part of each CDR3. A D gene is named only where the DNA matches it firmly. Some rows mark clone size as missing; the rest say once, few, many or name a class of expanded clone.

TRBJ1-5 | TRBV2 | few | - | TGTGCCAGCAGTGTTAGGCAGGGATGGGGTAGCAATCAGCCCCAGCATTTT | CASSVRQGWGSNQPQHF
TRBJ1-5 | TRBV27 | - | TRBD1 | TGTGCCAGCAGTCCCCTCGGCAGGGGGCGGAATAGCAATCAGCCCCAGCATTTT | CASSPLGRGRNSNQPQHF
TRBJ2-7 | TRBV2 | - | - | TGTGCCAGCAGCGGATACCGGGACACAACTCCGCTGCAGTACTTC | CASSGYRDTTPLQYF
TRBJ2-3 | TRBV12-5 | - | TRBD1 | TGTGCTAGTGGTTTCGGACAGGCCTTCACAGATACGCAGTATTTT | CASGFGQAFTDTQYF
TRBJ2-7 | TRBV18 | - | TRBD2 | TGTGCCAGCTCACCATCGGGGGGGGCCTACGAGCAGTACTTC | CASSPSGGAYEQYF
TRBJ1-2 | TRBV30 | few | - | TGTGCCTGGAGCAGGGATATCTATGGCTACACCTTC | CAWSRDIYGYTF
TRBJ1-5 | TRBV7-9 | - | - | TGTGCCAGCAGCTGGGGGGGGAATCAGCCCCAGCATTTT | CASSWGGNQPQHF
TRBJ2-1 | TRBV11-2 | - | TRBD2 | TGTGCCAGCAGCGTAACCGAGCGGGAGGGCCACGATGAGCAGTTCTTC | CASSVTEREGHDEQFF
TRBJ1-2 | TRBV30 | - | TRBD1 | TGTGCCTCCGGACAGGCGTATGGCTACACCTTC | CASGQAYGYTF
TRBJ2-2 | TRBV5-1 | - | - | TGCGCCAGCAGCCCACCTCAGGTCACGAACACCGGGGAGCTGTTTTTT | CASSPPQVTNTGELFF
TRBJ2-7 | TRBV5-1 | - | TRBD2 | TGCGCCAGCAGCTCCCCCTCAGCGGGAGGGCCCTACGAGCAGTACTTC | CASSSPSAGGPYEQYF
TRBJ1-1 | TRBV7-3 | - | - | TGTGCCAGCAGCCCGACAGGTATGACTGAAGCTTTCTTT | CASSPTGMTEAFF
TRBJ1-5 | TRBV6-5 | - | TRBD1 | TGTGCCAGCAGTATACAGGGGGATAGCAATCAGCCCCAGCATTTT | CASSIQGDSNQPQHF
TRBJ1-1 | TRBV9 | once | TRBD1 | TGTGCCAGCAGCTCGAGATCGGGACAGGGCGACACTGAAGCTTTCTTT | CASSSRSGQGDTEAFF
TRBJ1-1 | TRBV30 | - | - | TGTGCCTGGGGTCTGGCAGGCGGAGGGACTGAAGCTTTCTTT | CAWGLAGGGTEAFF
TRBJ2-7 | TRBV19 | once | TRBD1 | TGTGCCACGAAAGGGGGACAGAACTACGAGCAGTACTTC | CATKGGQNYEQYF
TRBJ2-1 | TRBV9 | - | - | TGTGCCAGCAGCGTTGATAGCAATGAGCAGTTCTTC | CASSVDSNEQFF
TRBJ1-6 | TRBV6-5 | - | - | TGTGCCAGCAGTTACTCTGGCCCAGGGGATCAGGCCCTCCACTTT | CASSYSGPGDQALHF
TRBJ2-7 | TRBV28 | - | TRBD1 | TGTGCCAGCAAACTGGGACAGGGGGGCTACGAGCAGTACTTC | CASKLGQGGYEQYF
TRBJ1-4 | TRBV19 | - | TRBD1 | TGTGCCAGTAGTGGCGACAGGGTACTGTTTTTT | CASSGDRVLFF
TRBJ2-7 | TRBV27 | - | - | TGTGCCAGCAGTTTACCCACAGGGAGGGGCCACGAGCAGTACTTC | CASSLPTGRGHEQYF
TRBJ2-1 | TRBV29-1 | - | - | TGCAGCGTTGTCTGGTCTAGCAATGAGCAGTTCTTC | CSVVWSSNEQFF
TRBJ1-5 | TRBV7-2 | - | - | TGTGCCAGCAGCTTAAGGGGAAATCAGCCCCAGCATTTT | CASSLRGNQPQHF
TRBJ2-7 | TRBV18 | - | TRBD2 | TGTGCCAGCTCCCCCCGGGAGGGGACGAGCAGGGTAGGCTTC | CASSPREGTSRVGF
TRBJ2-1 | TRBV24-1 | - | - | TGTGCCACCAGTGACCCGGGACACCCAACGAGTTATGAGCAGTTCTTC | CATSDPGHPTSYEQFF
TRBJ2-1 | TRBV4-2 | - | - | TGTGCCAGCAGCCACCCTAGAGGCACCTACAATGAGCAGTTCTTC | CASSHPRGTYNEQFF
TRBJ1-1 | TRBV28 | - | - | TGTGCCAGCAGCAAATACAGAGAAGCTTTCTTT | CASSKYREAFF
TRBJ1-2 | TRBV6-5 | - | TRBD1 | TGTGCCAGCAGTTACAGGGGACAGGGAAATGGCTACACCTTC | CASSYRGQGNGYTF
TRBJ2-7 | TRBV30 | - | TRBD1 | TGTGCCTGGATCCTCCCCCGGGACAGGTCCTACGAGCAGTACTTC | CAWILPRDRSYEQYF
TRBJ1-1 | TRBV19 | - | - | TGTGCCAGTAGTATCGCCGCCGGGGACACTGAAGCTTTCTTT | CASSIAAGDTEAFF
TRBJ2-3 | TRBV7-9 | - | TRBD2 | TGTGCCAGCAGCTTATTCGGGGCGGGAGTGATAACAGATACGCAGTATTTT | CASSLFGAGVITDTQYF
TRBJ2-7 | TRBV4-1 | once | - | TGCGCCAGCAGCCCCCGGGACATCACCTACGAGCAGTACTTC | CASSPRDITYEQYF
TRBJ1-3 | TRBV11-3 | - | - | TGTGCCAGCAGCTTTGAGGTGACAGCCCTACTCTCTGGAAACACCATATATTTT | CASSFEVTALLSGNTIYF
TRBJ2-7 | TRBV5-1 | - | TRBD2 | TGCGCCAGCAGCTTGTTCCGACTAGCGGGAGACCACGAGCAGTACTTC | CASSLFRLAGDHEQYF
TRBJ2-7 | TRBV3-1/TRBV3-2 | - | - | TGTGCCAGCAGCCAAGAGTCCAGGGGGGTATCGTTGCAGTACTTC | CASSQESRGVSLQYF
TRBJ2-1 | TRBV5-1 | - | - | TGCGCCAGCAGGGGCACCCTGGGCCCCTACAATGAGCAGTTCTTC | CASRGTLGPYNEQFF
TRBJ2-1 | TRBV7-3 | - | - | TGTGCCAGCAGCTTAAGGGGGGTATACAATGAGCAGTTCTTC | CASSLRGVYNEQFF
TRBJ2-5 | TRBV7-3 | - | TRBD2 | TGTGCCAGCAGCTTAGGAGCGGGGGGGAAAGAGACCCAGTACTTC | CASSLGAGGKETQYF
TRBJ2-5 | TRBV27 | - | TRBD1 | TGTGCCAGCAGCAAGACAGGGTCGGGGGAGACCCAGTACTTC | CASSKTGSGETQYF
TRBJ1-1 | TRBV19 | - | - | TGTGCCAGTAGTAGGTCAGGACACCAGAACACTGAAGCTTTCTTT | CASSRSGHQNTEAFF
TRBJ2-5 | TRBV9 | - | - | TGTGCCAGCAGCGTCTCTGTCAGGGGCGGGGAGACCCAGTACTTC | CASSVSVRGGETQYF
TRBJ2-6 | TRBV13 | - | - | TGTGCCAGCAGCCCCCGGGACAACTCTGGGGCCAACGTCCTGACTTTC | CASSPRDNSGANVLTF
TRBJ2-1 | TRBV2 | - | - | TGTGCCAGCACCCCCGGGGGAGCCTCCTACAATGAGCAGTTCTTC | CASTPGGASYNEQFF
TRBJ2-2 | TRBV19 | - | - | TGTGCCAGTATCGGCCAGGGAATCACCGGGGAGCTGTTTTTT | CASIGQGITGELFF
TRBJ2-7 | TRBV18 | - | TRBD2 | TGTGCCAGCTCACCTCCTGGGACGGACCTGACTAGCGGCACGTACGAGCAGTACTTC | CASSPPGTDLTSGTYEQYF
TRBJ2-1 | TRBV2 | - | TRBD2 | TGTGCCAGCAGTTCTACTAGCGGGAGTAAATCTGAGCAGTTCTTC | CASSSTSGSKSEQFF